Each of the 7 T cell receptor beta chains below was sequenced from the same sample in a study of CD8+ T cells in alopecia areata. RNA extraction and reverse transcription yielded cDNA as sequencing template. Generated by immunoSEQ multiplex PCR, the TCRdb table keeps only in-frame clones and is missing some. In the table there are around 150,000 clones, 55% of which are singletons. The sample was CD4+ T cells sorted from blood. These receptors all come from a human donor in good health.

The rearrangement links TRBV5-1 to TRBJ2-7, with D possibly being TRBD2 (6 bases). Germline assignment: CDR1 SGHRS and CDR2 YFSETQ. CDR3 length equals 17 residues. V was trimmed by 0 bases and J by 1 base, leaving 17 bases between them. CDR3 region: CASSLGLGWTTSYEQYF. The CDR3 region has the DNA TGCGCCAGCAGCTTGGGCCTTGGCTGGACTACATCCTACGAGCAGTACTTC.

The V and J genes are TRBV18 and TRBJ2-5; no reliable D call. V was trimmed by 6 bases and J by 3 bases, leaving 5 bases between them. The CDR3 totals 11 residues. Germline V lookup: CDR1 KGHSH, CDR2 LQKENI. The CDR3 loop reads CASSVEETQYF. As DNA, the CDR3 is TGTGCCAGCTCTGTCGAAGAGACCCAGTACTTC. The full variable domain, its missing parts supplied by reference TRBV18 and TRBJ2-5, is NAGVMQNPRHLVRRRGQEARLRCSPMKGHSHVYWYRQLPEEGLKFMVYLQKENIIDESGMPKERFSAEFPKEGPSILRIQQVVRGDSAAYFCASSVEETQYFGPGTRLLVL.

In this sample, this clone turned up a few times. The rearrangement uses TRBV6-5 and TRBJ2-5; 12 positions agree with TRBD2. The trim removed 4 bases at V and 4 bases at J, leaving 7 bases unmatched. Germline V gene sequence: CDR1 MNHEY, CDR2 SVGAGI. This CDR3 spans 16 amino acids. The CDR3 is CASSFLRLAGVETQYF. The CDR3 DNA sequence: TGTGCCAGCAGTTTCCTTAGACTAGCGGGAGTAGAGACCCAGTACTTC.

The chain has TRBV25-1 and TRBJ1-2, with TRBD1 as a possible D gene (6 bases). Germline CDR1 is MGHDK and CDR2 is SYGVNS. V gave up 4 bases and J gave up 2 bases, with 11 bases separating them. The CDR3 is made up of 14 amino acids. The CDR3 spells CASSVGGTNYGYTF. The CDR3 DNA is TGTGCCAGCAGTGTCGGGGGCACAAACTATGGCTACACCTTC.

The chain employs TRBV4-1 and TRBJ1-4; no firm D call. Trimming took 4 bases from V and 0 from J, leaving 9 bases between them. The germline gives CDR1 MGHRA, CDR2 YSYEKL. The CDR3 runs to 15 residues. The CDR3 DNA reads as TGCGCCAGCAGCCGACCCCTTGCAACTAATGAAAAACTGTTTTTT. It translates to CASSRPLATNEKLFF.

The chain combines TRBV6-5 with TRBJ2-1, with 9 bases aligning to TRBD1. CDR1 and CDR2 from the germline V gene are MNHEY and SVGAGI. Losses at the gene ends were 5 bases for V and 7 bases for J; bases not matched to a gene: 3. The CDR3 has 13 amino acids. The CDR3 bases are TGTGCCAGCAGTAGGACAGGGGAAAATGAGCAGTTCTTC. Amino acids: CASSRTGENEQFF.

The V and J genes are TRBV6-5 and TRBJ2-7; D is perhaps TRBD1 (6 bases). The CDR3 consists of 14 residues. V was shortened by 7 bases and J by 5 bases, with 18 bases between the two germline ends. Germline assignment: CDR1 MNHEY and CDR2 SVGAGI. Here the CDR3 reads CASKRGRGSDEQYF. DNA of the CDR3: TGTGCCAGCAAAAGGGGCAGGGGATCAGACGAGCAGTACTTC.